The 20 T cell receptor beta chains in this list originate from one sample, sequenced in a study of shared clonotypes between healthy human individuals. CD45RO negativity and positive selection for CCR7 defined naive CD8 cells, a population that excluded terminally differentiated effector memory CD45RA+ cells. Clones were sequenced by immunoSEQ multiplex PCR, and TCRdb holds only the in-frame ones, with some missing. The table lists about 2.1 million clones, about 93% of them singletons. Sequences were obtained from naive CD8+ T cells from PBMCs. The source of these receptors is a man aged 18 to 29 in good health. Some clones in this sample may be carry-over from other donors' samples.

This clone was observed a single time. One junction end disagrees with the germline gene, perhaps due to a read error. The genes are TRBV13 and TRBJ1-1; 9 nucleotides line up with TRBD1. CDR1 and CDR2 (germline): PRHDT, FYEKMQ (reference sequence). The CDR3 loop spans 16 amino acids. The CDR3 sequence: CASSLGDRAPDTEAFF. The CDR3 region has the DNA TGTGCCAGCAGCCTAGGGGACAGGGCTCCGGACACTGAAGCTTTCTTT.

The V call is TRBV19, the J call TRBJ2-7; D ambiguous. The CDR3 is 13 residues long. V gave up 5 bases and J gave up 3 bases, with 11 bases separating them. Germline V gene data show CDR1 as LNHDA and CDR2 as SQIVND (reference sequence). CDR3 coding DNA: TGTGCCAGTAGTGAGCGACCGTACTACGAGCAGTACTTC. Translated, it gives CASSERPYYEQYF.

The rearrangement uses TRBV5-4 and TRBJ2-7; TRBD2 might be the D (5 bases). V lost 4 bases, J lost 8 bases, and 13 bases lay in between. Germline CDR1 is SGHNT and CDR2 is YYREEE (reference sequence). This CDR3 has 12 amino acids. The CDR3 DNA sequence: TGTGCCAGCAGCCCCGGGTCGGGGAAGCAGTACTTC. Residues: CASSPGSGKQYF.

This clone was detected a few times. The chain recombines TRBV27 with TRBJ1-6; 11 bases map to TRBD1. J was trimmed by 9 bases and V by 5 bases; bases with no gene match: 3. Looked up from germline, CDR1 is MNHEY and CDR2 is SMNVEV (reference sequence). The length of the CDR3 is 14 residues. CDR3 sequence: CASSRTGGGSPLHF. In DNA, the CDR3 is TGTGCCAGCAGTAGGACAGGGGGCGGTTCACCCCTCCACTTT.

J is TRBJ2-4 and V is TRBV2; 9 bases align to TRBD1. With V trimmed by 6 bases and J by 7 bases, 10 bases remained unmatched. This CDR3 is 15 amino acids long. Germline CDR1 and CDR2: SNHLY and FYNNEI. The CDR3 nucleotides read TGTGCCAGCAGGACCGGGACAGGGAGGAGTAACATTCAGTACTTC. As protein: CASRTGTGRSNIQYF.

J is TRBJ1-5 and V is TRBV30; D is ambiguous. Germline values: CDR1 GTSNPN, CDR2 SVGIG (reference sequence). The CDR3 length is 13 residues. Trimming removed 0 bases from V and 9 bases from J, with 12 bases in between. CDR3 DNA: TGTGCCTGGAGTGTAGAGGGTTGGGGGCCCCAGCATTTT. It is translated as CAWSVEGWGPQHF. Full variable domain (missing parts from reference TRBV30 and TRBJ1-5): SQTIHQWPATLVQPVGSPLSLECTVEGTSNPNLYWYRQAAGRGLQLLFYSVGIGQISSEVPQNLSASRPQDRQFILSSKKLLLSDSGFYLCAWSVEGWGPQHFGDGTRLSIL.

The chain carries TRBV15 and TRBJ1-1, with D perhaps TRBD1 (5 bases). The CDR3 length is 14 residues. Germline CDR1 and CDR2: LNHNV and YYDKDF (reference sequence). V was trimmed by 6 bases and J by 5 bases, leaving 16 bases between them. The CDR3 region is CATRSHWGGTEAFF. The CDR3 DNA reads TGTGCCACCAGGTCCCATTGGGGGGGGACTGAAGCTTTCTTT.

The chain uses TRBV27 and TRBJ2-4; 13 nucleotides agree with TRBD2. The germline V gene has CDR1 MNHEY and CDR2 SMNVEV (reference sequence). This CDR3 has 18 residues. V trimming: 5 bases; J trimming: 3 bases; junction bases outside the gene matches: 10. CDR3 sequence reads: CASSPRTSGRYGKNIQYF. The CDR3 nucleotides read TGTGCCAGCAGTCCAAGGACTAGCGGGAGATACGGCAAAAACATTCAGTACTTC.

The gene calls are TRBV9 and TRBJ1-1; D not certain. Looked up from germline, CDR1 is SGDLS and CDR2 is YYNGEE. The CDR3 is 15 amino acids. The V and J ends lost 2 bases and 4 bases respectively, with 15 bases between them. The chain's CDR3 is CASSVVSPVGTEAFF. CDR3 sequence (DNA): TGTGCCAGCAGCGTGGTGAGTCCGGTGGGCACTGAAGCTTTCTTT.

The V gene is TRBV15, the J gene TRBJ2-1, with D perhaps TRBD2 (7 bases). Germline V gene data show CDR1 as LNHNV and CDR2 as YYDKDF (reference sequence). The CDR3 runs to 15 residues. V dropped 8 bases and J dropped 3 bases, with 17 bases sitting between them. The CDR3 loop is CATHREAGNYNEQFF. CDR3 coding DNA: TGTGCCACCCACAGGGAAGCGGGGAACTACAATGAGCAGTTCTTC.

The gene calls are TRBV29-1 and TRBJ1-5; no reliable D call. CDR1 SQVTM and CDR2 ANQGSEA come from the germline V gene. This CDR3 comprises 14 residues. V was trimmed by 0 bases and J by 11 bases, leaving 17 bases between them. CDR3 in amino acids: CSVEDPGDPGAQHF. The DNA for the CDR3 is TGCAGCGTTGAAGATCCGGGAGATCCTGGAGCCCAGCATTTT.

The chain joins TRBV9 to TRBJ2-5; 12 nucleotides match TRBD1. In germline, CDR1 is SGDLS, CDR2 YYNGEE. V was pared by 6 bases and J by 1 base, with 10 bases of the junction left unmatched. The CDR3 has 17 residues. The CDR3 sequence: CASNTGTGGKIQETQYF. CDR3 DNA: TGTGCCAGCAACACCGGGACAGGGGGCAAAATCCAAGAGACCCAGTACTTC. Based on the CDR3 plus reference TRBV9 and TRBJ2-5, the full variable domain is DSGVTQTPKHLITATGQRVTLRCSPRSGDLSVYWYQQSLDQGLQFLIQYYNGEERAKGNILERFSAQQFPDLHSELNLSSLELGDSALYFCASNTGTGGKIQETQYFGPGTRLLVL.

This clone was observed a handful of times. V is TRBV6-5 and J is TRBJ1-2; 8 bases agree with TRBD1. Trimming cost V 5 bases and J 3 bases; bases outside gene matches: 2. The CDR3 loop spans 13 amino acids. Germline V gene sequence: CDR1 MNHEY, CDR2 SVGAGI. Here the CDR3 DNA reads TGTGCCAGCAGTGAGGACAGGGACTATGGCTACACCTTC. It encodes CASSEDRDYGYTF.

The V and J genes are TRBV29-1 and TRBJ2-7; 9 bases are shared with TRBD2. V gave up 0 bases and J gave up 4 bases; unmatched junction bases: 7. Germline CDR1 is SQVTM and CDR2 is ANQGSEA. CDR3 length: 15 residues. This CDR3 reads CSVEDHDLAGYEQYF. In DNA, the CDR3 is TGCAGCGTTGAAGATCATGATCTAGCGGGATACGAGCAGTACTTC.

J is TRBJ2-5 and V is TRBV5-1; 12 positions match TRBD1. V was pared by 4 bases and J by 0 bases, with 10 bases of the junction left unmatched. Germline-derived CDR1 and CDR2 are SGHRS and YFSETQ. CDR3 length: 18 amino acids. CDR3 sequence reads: CASSGTGGFGQDQETQYF. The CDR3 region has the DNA TGCGCCAGCAGCGGGACAGGGGGCTTCGGTCAGGACCAAGAGACCCAGTACTTC.

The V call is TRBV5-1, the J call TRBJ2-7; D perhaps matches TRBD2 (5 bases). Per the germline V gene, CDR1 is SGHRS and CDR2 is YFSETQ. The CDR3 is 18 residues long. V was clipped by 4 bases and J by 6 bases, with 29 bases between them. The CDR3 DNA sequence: TGCGCCAGCAGCCCCCAACTCAGGACTTTCGCGAGTTCCGGCGAGCAGTACTTC. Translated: CASSPQLRTFASSGEQYF.

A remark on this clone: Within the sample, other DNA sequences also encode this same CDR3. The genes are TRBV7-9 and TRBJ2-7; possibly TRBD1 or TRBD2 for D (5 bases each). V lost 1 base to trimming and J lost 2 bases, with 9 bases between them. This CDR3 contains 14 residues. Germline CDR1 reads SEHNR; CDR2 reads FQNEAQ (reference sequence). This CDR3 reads CASSLGGSTYEQYF. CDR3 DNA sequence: TGTGCCAGCAGCTTAGGGGGGTCCACCTACGAGCAGTACTTC.

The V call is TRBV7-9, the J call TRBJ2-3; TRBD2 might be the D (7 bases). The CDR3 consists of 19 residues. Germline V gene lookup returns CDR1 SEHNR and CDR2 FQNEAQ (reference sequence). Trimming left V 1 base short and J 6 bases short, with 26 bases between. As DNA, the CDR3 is TGTGCCAGCAGCTTAGGGGGGGCGCGGGAGCGAGTTTGGTCGGATACGCAGTATTTT. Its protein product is CASSLGGARERVWSDTQYF.

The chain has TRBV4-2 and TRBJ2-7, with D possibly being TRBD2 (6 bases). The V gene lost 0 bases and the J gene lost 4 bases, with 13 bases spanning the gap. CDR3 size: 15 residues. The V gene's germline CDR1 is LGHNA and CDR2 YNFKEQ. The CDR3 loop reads CASSQDTGDLYEQYF. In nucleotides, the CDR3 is TGTGCCAGCAGCCAAGACACGGGGGACCTATACGAGCAGTACTTC.

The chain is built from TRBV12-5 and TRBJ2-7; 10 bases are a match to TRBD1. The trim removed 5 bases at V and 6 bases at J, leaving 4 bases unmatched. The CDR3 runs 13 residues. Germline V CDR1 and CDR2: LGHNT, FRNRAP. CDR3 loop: CASGPGTGAEQYF. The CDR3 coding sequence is TGTGCTAGTGGTCCCGGGACAGGGGCCGAGCAGTACTTC.